The sequence of this TCR beta chain was determined in a study of blood T cells in healthy people across ages. Whole-study results and caveats: Long-lived and aged donors differed, with more naive CD4+ cells and higher diversity in the long-lived.

At least ten counts were recorded for this clonotype. What it binds is not known. Each sample had at least 6 million PBMCs isolated. J gave up 4 bases and V 6 bases, and 4 bases lay outside the gene matches. The CDR3 extends over 14 amino acids. Next came a second PCR, run for about 6 to 11 cycles, which used a sample-barcoded 5' primer along with a J-beta primer mix. TCRdb used MiXCR to reprocess the 5' RACE reads, holding one entry per CDR3 protein. The sample shows under 800,000 distinct CDR3 sequences, more than 20% of them seen only once. Sequenced: blood. The V and J genes are TRBV12-3 or TRBV12-4 and TRBJ2-7; 12 positions match TRBD2. This TCR derives from a man aged 70-80 years in good health. The CDR3 coding sequence is TGTGCCAGCAGACTAGCGGGAGGTACGTACGAGCAGTACTTC. This codes for CASRLAGGTYEQYF.